This paragraph reports one T cell receptor beta chain. The data derive from a study of cytomegalovirus exposure and HLA in healthy donors. V shed 0 bases and J 4 bases; nucleotides not matched to a gene: 19. The CDR3 length is 20 residues. Germline assignment: CDR1 LNHNV and CDR2 YYDKDF (reference sequence). Repertoires were generated with immunoSEQ multiplex PCR, while TCRdb's copy carries only in-frame clones and drops some. The sample lists 100,000 to 150,000 clones, 86% occurring once. Sample: PBMCs. The rearrangement uses TRBV15 and TRBJ1-2, with 8 bases lining up with TRBD1. This receptor was obtained from a man between 18 and 29 years old in good health and CMV-seronegative. The CDR3 DNA follows: TGTGCCACCAGCAGAGATTTAAACCACGACCAGGGGGCGCGGATCTATGGCTACACCTTC. This gives the protein CATSRDLNHDQGARIYGYTF.